This T cell receptor (beta chain) is drawn from a study of T cell clonotyping in hematopoietic cell transplantation. For the study at large: Cytoreduction preceded collection of pretransplant recipient samples.

The repertoire was sequenced with immunoSEQ multiplex PCR; TCRdb's copy has only in-frame clones and lacks some. In the table there are approximately 26,000 clones, 84% of which are singletons. The time point here: recipient sample about 28 days before transplant, after cytoreduction. This receptor was identified in a woman aged 60 to 75 with acute myeloid leukemia. Some clones in this sample may be carry-over from other donors' samples. The sample consisted of peripheral blood mononuclear cells, taken before stem cell transplant.

CDR3 residues: CASNPGTPFYEQYF. For the CDR3, the DNA is TGTGCCAGCAATCCCGGGACTCCTTTCTACGAGCAGTACTTC. The chain combines TRBV7-2 with TRBJ2-7; possibly TRBD2 for D (6 bases). Trimming shortened V by 7 bases and J by 3 bases, and 16 bases separated the two germline ends. Germline CDR1 is SGHTA and CDR2 is FQGNSA. The CDR3 runs 14 residues.